These T cell receptor beta chains were read from a single sample in a study of CD8 T cells in ankylosing spondylitis. A single record per CDR3 protein comes from TCRdb applying MiXCR to the 5' RACE reads. Of 500,000 to 650,000 distinct CDR3 sequences in the sample, approximately 5.3% were seen once. Sequenced: blood, either unsorted or a sorted T cell fraction (not recorded which). Receptors were obtained from a male donor with ankylosing spondylitis. CDR3s include the opening cysteine and the closing phenylalanine or tryptophan. D genes are given only for firm matches. Clone size is given for some rows only: seen once, a few or many times, or a class if the clone is expanded.

D: TRBD2
V: TRBV20-1
J: TRBJ2-1
size: many
CDR3: CSATLAGGPRRNEQFF
DNA: TGCAGTGCTACTTTAGCGGGAGGGCCAAGGAGGAATGAGCAGTTCTTC

D: -
V: TRBV12-3/TRBV12-4
J: TRBJ2-1
size: many
CDR3: CASSLYGGYNEQFF
DNA: TGTGCCAGCAGTTTATACGGGGGCTACAATGAGCAGTTCTTC

D: TRBD2
V: TRBV24-1
J: TRBJ2-5
size: many
CDR3: CATSDDLRERGQETQYF
DNA: TGTGCCACCAGTGACGATCTGAGGGAGCGGGGCCAAGAGACCCAGTACTTC

D: TRBD2
V: TRBV20-1
J: TRBJ2-5
size: many
CDR3: CSATPLAGDQETQYF
DNA: TGCAGTGCTACCCCTCTAGCGGGAGACCAAGAGACCCAGTACTTC

D: -
V: TRBV6-1
J: TRBJ2-7
size: many
CDR3: CASSRRQPYEQYF
DNA: TGTGCCAGCAGCCGTCGACAGCCCTACGAGCAGTACTTC

D: -
V: TRBV7-2
J: TRBJ2-7
size: many
CDR3: CASSLDGPPLEQYF
DNA: TGTGCCAGCAGCTTAGACGGGCCCCCATTAGAGCAGTACTTC

D: -
V: TRBV7-6
J: TRBJ1-6
size: many
CDR3: CASSLDPSGEPLHF
DNA: TGTGCCAGCAGCTTAGATCCCTCGGGTGAACCCCTCCACTTT

D: -
V: TRBV5-1
J: TRBJ2-2
size: many
CDR3: CASSRGGDSGELFF
DNA: TGCGCCAGCAGCCGAGGGGGGGACTCCGGGGAGCTGTTTTTT

D: -
V: TRBV20-1
J: TRBJ2-7
size: -
CDR3: CSARDPAAEYEQYF
DNA: TGCAGTGCTAGAGATCCGGCGGCCGAATACGAGCAGTACTTC

D: TRBD2
V: TRBV4-3
J: TRBJ2-7
size: many
CDR3: CASSQYRTLAGDGNEQYF
DNA: TGCGCCAGCAGCCAATACCGTACGCTAGCGGGAGATGGGAACGAGCAGTACTTC

D: -
V: TRBV2
J: TRBJ1-2
size: few
CDR3: CASAGPGGYGYTF
DNA: TGTGCCAGCGCTGGACCTGGGGGCTATGGCTACACCTTC

D: TRBD1
V: TRBV7-9
J: TRBJ2-5
size: few
CDR3: CASSLIWDREETQYF
DNA: TGTGCCAGCAGCTTGATTTGGGACAGGGAAGAGACCCAGTACTTC

D: -
V: TRBV3-1
J: TRBJ2-7
size: many
CDR3: CASSQEGLDSYEQYF
DNA: TGTGCCAGCAGCCAAGAGGGACTCGACTCCTACGAGCAGTACTTC

D: -
V: TRBV5-4
J: TRBJ2-2
size: many
CDR3: CASSFRTALYTGELFF
DNA: TGTGCCAGCAGCTTTCGGACAGCCTTATACACCGGGGAGCTGTTTTTT

D: TRBD1
V: TRBV7-9
J: TRBJ1-2
size: many
CDR3: CASSGQGAIDYGYTF
DNA: TGTGCCAGCAGCGGACAGGGGGCGATTGACTATGGCTACACCTTC

D: TRBD1
V: TRBV27
J: TRBJ1-6
size: many
CDR3: CASSLFAGGYNSPLHF
DNA: TGTGCCAGCAGTTTATTCGCAGGGGGCTATAATTCACCCCTCCACTTT

D: -
V: TRBV7-2
J: TRBJ1-5
size: -
CDR3: CASSLGRTRNQPQHF
DNA: TGTGCCAGCAGCCTTGGGCGGACTCGCAATCAGCCCCAGCATTTT

D: TRBD2
V: TRBV27
J: TRBJ2-1
size: many
CDR3: CASSPGTSGRAKGDEQFF
DNA: TGTGCCAGCAGTCCCGGGACTAGCGGGAGGGCGAAAGGCGATGAGCAGTTCTTC

D: -
V: TRBV2
J: TRBJ2-7
size: many
CDR3: CASSVLGAYEQYF
DNA: TGTGCCAGCAGTGTTTTGGGGGCCTACGAGCAGTACTTC

D: TRBD1
V: TRBV5-1
J: TRBJ1-1
size: many
CDR3: CASIGTGGTEAFF
DNA: TGCGCCAGCATCGGGACAGGGGGGACTGAAGCTTTCTTT

D: TRBD1
V: TRBV15
J: TRBJ2-7
size: many
CDR3: CATSFTGTGTYEQYF
DNA: TGTGCCACCAGCTTCACCGGGACAGGTACCTACGAGCAGTACTTC

D: -
V: TRBV20-1
J: TRBJ1-3
size: many
CDR3: CSAAGPSAGNTIYF
DNA: TGCAGTGCCGCCGGGCCGAGCGCCGGAAACACCATATATTTT

D: TRBD2
V: TRBV5-1
J: TRBJ2-3
size: few
CDR3: CASSIAGVPDTQYF
DNA: TGCGCCAGCAGCATAGCGGGAGTGCCAGATACGCAGTATTTT

D: -
V: TRBV6-1
J: TRBJ1-1
size: -
CDR3: CAAVGQIGTEAFF
DNA: TGTGCCGCCGTGGGGCAAATTGGAACTGAAGCTTTCTTT

D: -
V: TRBV4-1
J: TRBJ1-1
size: many
CDR3: CASSQGAAMNTEAFF
DNA: TGCGCCAGCAGCCAAGGGGCCGCCATGAACACTGAAGCTTTCTTT

D: TRBD1
V: TRBV28
J: TRBJ1-2
size: many
CDR3: CASSFRDRAAGYTF
DNA: TGTGCCAGCAGTTTCCGGGACAGGGCTGCTGGCTACACCTTC

D: -
V: TRBV6-4
J: TRBJ2-3
size: many
CDR3: CASSDLGASTDTQYF
DNA: TGTGCCAGCAGTGACCTTGGAGCGAGCACAGATACGCAGTATTTT

D: TRBD2
V: TRBV3-1
J: TRBJ2-3
size: -
CDR3: CASSRGIATSGIRTGTQYF
DNA: TGTGCCAGCAGCCGTGGGATTGCGACTAGCGGGATCCGCACGGGGACGCAGTATTTT

D: -
V: TRBV12-3/TRBV12-4
J: TRBJ1-1
size: many
CDR3: CASSPGRWTEAFF
DNA: TGTGCCAGCAGTCCCGGACGGTGGACTGAAGCTTTCTTT

D: TRBD1
V: TRBV20-1
J: TRBJ2-5
size: many
CDR3: CSASPGGRKETQYF
DNA: TGCAGTGCTAGTCCAGGGGGACGGAAAGAGACCCAGTACTTC

D: -
V: TRBV5-1
J: TRBJ2-3
size: many
CDR3: CASRVEPDTQYF
DNA: TGCGCCAGCAGGGTTGAGCCAGATACGCAGTATTTT

D: TRBD2
V: TRBV12-3/TRBV12-4
J: TRBJ2-1
size: many
CDR3: CASSLARLSGRSYNEQFF
DNA: TGTGCCAGCAGTTTAGCGCGACTCAGCGGGAGGTCTTACAATGAGCAGTTCTTC

D: -
V: TRBV5-1
J: TRBJ2-7
size: few
CDR3: CASSFSSWGNPRSYEQYF
DNA: TGCGCCAGCAGCTTTTCTTCTTGGGGTAATCCTCGCTCCTACGAGCAGTACTTC

D: -
V: TRBV20-1
J: TRBJ2-3
size: many
CDR3: CTPRGPRDTQYF
DNA: TGCACCCCGCGGGGCCCCCGCGATACGCAGTATTTT

D: TRBD2
V: TRBV4-2
J: TRBJ2-1
size: many
CDR3: CASSQDWGGEQFF
DNA: TGTGCCAGCAGCCAAGATTGGGGGGGTGAGCAGTTCTTC

D: -
V: TRBV7-2
J: TRBJ1-2
size: many
CDR3: CASSLAVPLYGYTF
DNA: TGTGCCAGCAGCTTAGCCGTCCCCCTCTATGGCTACACCTTC

D: -
V: TRBV5-1
J: TRBJ2-5
size: many
CDR3: CASSLEETTQYF
DNA: TGCGCCAGCAGCTTGGAAGAGACAACCCAGTACTTC

D: -
V: TRBV4-3
J: TRBJ2-1
size: many
CDR3: CASSTIESSGDEQFF
DNA: TGCGCCAGCAGCACGATAGAATCGTCCGGGGATGAGCAGTTCTTC

D: TRBD2
V: TRBV4-2
J: TRBJ2-1
size: many
CDR3: CASSQWASGGPYEQFF
DNA: TGTGCCAGCAGCCAATGGGCTAGCGGGGGGCCCTATGAGCAGTTCTTC

D: -
V: TRBV11-2
J: TRBJ2-2
size: many
CDR3: CASSLVGSYGQRTGELFF
DNA: TGTGCCAGCAGCTTAGTAGGGTCATACGGACAGCGAACCGGGGAGCTGTTTTTT

D: -
V: TRBV27
J: TRBJ1-4
size: -
CDR3: CASSPRQVYNEKLFF
DNA: TGTGCCAGCAGTCCTCGACAGGTTTATAATGAAAAACTGTTTTTT

D: -
V: TRBV20-1
J: TRBJ2-1
size: many
CDR3: CSARDPAGAPEDEQFF
DNA: TGCAGTGCTAGAGATCCGGCGGGGGCCCCCGAGGATGAGCAGTTCTTC

D: TRBD2
V: TRBV20-1
J: TRBJ2-7
size: few
CDR3: CSASGLAFSYEQYF
DNA: TGCAGTGCTTCGGGACTAGCGTTCTCCTACGAGCAGTACTTC